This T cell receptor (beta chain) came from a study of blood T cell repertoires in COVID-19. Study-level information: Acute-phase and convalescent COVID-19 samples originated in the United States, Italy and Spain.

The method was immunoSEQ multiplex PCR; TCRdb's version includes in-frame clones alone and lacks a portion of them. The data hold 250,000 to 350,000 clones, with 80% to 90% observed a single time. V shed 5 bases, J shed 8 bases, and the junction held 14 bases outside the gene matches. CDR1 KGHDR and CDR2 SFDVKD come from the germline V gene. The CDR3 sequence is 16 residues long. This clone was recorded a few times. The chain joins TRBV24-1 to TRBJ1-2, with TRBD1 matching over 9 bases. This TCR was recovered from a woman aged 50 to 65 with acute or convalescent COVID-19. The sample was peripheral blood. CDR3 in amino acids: CATSGLPGQGIEGYTF. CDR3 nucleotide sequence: TGTGCCACCAGTGGTCTACCGGGACAGGGAATCGAAGGCTACACCTTC.